The TCR beta chain under discussion was sequenced for a study of control samples from healthy donors and cancer patients. CDR1 and CDR2 (germline): SGHRS, YFSETQ. This CDR3 is 15 amino acids long. The V and J ends lost 4 bases and 5 bases, in that order; junction bases with no gene match: 10. Generated by immunoSEQ multiplex PCR, the TCRdb table keeps only in-frame clones and is missing some. The table records around 140,000 clones, 90% to 95% of them present only once. This sequence joins TRBV5-1 and TRBJ1-1, with TRBD1 matching 8 bases. The sequence derives from a man aged 35-49 years in good health. Sequencing was performed on blood. The CDR3 protein is CASSRLDRVDTEAFF. The CDR3 region has the DNA TGCGCCAGCAGCCGGTTGGACAGGGTTGATACTGAAGCTTTCTTT.